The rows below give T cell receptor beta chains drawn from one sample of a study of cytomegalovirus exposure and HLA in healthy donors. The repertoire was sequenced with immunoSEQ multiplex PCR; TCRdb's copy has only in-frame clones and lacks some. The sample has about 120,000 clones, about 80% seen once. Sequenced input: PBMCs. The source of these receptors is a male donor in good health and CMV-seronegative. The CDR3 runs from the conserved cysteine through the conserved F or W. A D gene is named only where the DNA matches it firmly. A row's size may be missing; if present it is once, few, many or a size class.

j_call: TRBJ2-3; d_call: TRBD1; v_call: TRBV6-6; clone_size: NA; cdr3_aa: CASRRTGKSDTQYF; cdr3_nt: TGTGCCAGCAGGAGGACAGGGAAGTCAGATACGCAGTATTTT
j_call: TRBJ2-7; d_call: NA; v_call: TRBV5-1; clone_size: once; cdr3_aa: CASSSGGQVPSEQYF; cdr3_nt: TGCGCCAGCAGCTCGGGGGGACAGGTACCCTCCGAGCAGTACTTC
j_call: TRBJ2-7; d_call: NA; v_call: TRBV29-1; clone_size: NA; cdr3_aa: CSVEVLGGWEQYF; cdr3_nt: TGCAGCGTTGAAGTCCTGGGCGGGTGGGAGCAGTACTTC
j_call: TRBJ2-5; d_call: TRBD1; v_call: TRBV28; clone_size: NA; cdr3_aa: CASRPGQMEETQYF; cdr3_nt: TGTGCCAGCCGACCGGGACAGATGGAAGAGACCCAGTACTTC
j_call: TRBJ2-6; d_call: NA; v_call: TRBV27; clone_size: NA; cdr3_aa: CASASRANGANVLTF; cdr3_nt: TGTGCCAGCGCGAGCAGGGCTAACGGGGCCAACGTCCTGACTTTC
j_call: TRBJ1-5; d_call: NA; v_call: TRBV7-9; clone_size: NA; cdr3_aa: CASSLRGSNQPQHF; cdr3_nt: TGTGCCAGCAGCTTAAGAGGGAGCAATCAGCCCCAGCATTTT
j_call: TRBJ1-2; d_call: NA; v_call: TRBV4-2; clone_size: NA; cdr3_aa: CASSQQDSYGYTF; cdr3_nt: TGTGCCAGCAGCCAACAAGACAGCTATGGCTACACCTTC
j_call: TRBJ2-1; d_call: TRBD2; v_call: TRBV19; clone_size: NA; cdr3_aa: CASSIAGTSGYLEQFF; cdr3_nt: TGTGCCAGTAGTATAGCGGGGACTAGCGGTTACCTTGAGCAGTTCTTC
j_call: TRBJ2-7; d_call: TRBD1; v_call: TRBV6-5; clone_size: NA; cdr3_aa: CASTGTGIREQYF; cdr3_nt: TGTGCCAGCACCGGGACAGGGATAAGGGAGCAGTACTTC
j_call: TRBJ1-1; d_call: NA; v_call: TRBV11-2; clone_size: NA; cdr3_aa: CASSPLGGRDTEAFF; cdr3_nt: TGTGCCAGCAGCCCACTGGGTGGGAGGGACACTGAAGCTTTCTTT
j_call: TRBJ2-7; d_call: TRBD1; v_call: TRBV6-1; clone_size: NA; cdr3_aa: CASREWTGGYEQYF; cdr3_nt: TGTGCCAGCAGGGAATGGACAGGGGGCTACGAGCAGTACTTC
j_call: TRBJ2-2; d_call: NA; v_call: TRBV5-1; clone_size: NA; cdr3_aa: CASSLDRSFTGELFF; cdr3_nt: TGCGCCAGCAGCTTGGACAGGTCTTTCACCGGGGAGCTGTTTTTT
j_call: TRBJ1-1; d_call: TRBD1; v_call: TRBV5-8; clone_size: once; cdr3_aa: CASSRDSLNTEAFF; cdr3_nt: TGTGCCAGCAGTCGGGACAGCCTAAACACTGAAGCTTTCTTT
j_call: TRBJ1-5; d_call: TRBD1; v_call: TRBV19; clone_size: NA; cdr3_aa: CASSIMGQGANQPQHF; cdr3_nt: TGTGCCAGTAGTATAATGGGACAGGGGGCCAATCAGCCCCAGCATTTT
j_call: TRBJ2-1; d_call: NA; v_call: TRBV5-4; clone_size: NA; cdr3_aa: CASSLGRGGDSNEQFF; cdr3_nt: TGTGCCAGCAGCTTGGGCAGGGGAGGGGATTCCAATGAGCAGTTCTTC
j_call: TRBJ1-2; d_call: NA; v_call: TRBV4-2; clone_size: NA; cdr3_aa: CASSLDYRDRHGYTF; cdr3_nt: TGTGCCAGCAGCTTAGATTACAGGGATCGGCATGGCTACACCTTC
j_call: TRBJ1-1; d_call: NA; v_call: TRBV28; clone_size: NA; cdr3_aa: CASNTFWAGRGNTEAFF; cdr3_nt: TGTGCCAGCAATACTTTCTGGGCGGGGCGGGGGAACACTGAAGCTTTCTTT
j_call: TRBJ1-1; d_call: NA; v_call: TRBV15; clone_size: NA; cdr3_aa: CATSRGRLNTEAFF; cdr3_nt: TGTGCCACCAGCAGAGGCAGGTTGAACACTGAAGCTTTCTTT
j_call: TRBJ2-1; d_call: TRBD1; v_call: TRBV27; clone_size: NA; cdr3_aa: CASRPTGGLGQVVNEQFF; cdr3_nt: TGTGCCAGCAGGCCCACAGGGGGCCTGGGACAGGTGGTTAATGAGCAGTTCTTC
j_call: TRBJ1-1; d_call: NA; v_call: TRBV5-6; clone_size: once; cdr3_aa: CASGRVGTEAFF; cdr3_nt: TGTGCCAGCGGCAGGGTTGGTACTGAAGCTTTCTTT
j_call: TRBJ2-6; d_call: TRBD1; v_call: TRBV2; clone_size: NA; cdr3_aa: CASSGDSSGANVLTF; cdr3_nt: TGTGCCAGCAGTGGGGACAGCTCTGGGGCCAACGTCCTGACTTTC
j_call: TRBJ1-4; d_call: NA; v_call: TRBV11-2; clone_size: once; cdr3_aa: CASSALRGGNEKLFF; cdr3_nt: TGTGCCAGCAGCGCTTTGCGCGGGGGTAATGAAAAACTGTTTTTT
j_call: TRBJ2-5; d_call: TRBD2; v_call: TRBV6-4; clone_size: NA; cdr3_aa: CASSESAGGLETQYF; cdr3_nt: TGTGCCAGCAGTGAGTCGGCGGGGGGGCTCGAGACCCAGTACTTC
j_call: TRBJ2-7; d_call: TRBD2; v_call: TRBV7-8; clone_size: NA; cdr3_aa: CASSSLAGGPYEQYF; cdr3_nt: TGTGCCAGCAGCTCCTTAGCGGGGGGGCCCTACGAGCAGTACTTC